The following is a T cell receptor (beta chain) sequence with its context. The sample originates from a study of blood T cell repertoires in COVID-19. Study at large: COVID-19 samples, acute and convalescent, were from the United States, Italy and Spain. In each case, the material was cDNA or gDNA derived from T cells, B-cell-depleted T cells, or PBMCs.

Authors' data handling: How many nucleated cells were present was estimated from reference gene primer amplification. TCRdb's table, derived via immunoSEQ multiplex PCR, lists solely in-frame clones and lacks some. V, J and clone size are taken as reported in that table, and D and trimming were inferred from the DNA itself. The top ten clones hold 3.9% of a sample with around 130,000 clones, around 85% of them seen once. The specimen was peripheral blood. This receptor was taken from a man between 60 and 75 years old with acute or convalescent COVID-19.

The CDR3 DNA sequence: TGTGCCAGCAGCGTATCAGGAACTGCAACTAATGAAAAACTGTTTTTT. Translating gives CASSVSGTATNEKLFF. V and J are TRBV9 and TRBJ1-4; D is ambiguous. With 1 base removed from V and 0 bases from J, the gap between germline ends came to 10 bases. CDR1 is SGDLS, CDR2 YYNGEE, per germline. CDR3 length: 16 amino acids.